This T cell receptor (beta chain) was sequenced in a study of T cells in Graves' hyperthyroidism and ophthalmopathy. Across the study: Peripheral blood samples were taken at initial diagnosis, prior to any treatment.

This clonotype came up many times. The antigen remains undetermined. Amplified TCR beta CDR3 regions derived from RNA transcripts. A first-round RT-PCR of the TCR CDR3 used the HTBI primer set. One entry per CDR3 protein, called by TCRdb with MiXCR from the multiplex PCR reads. The sample gives under 550,000 distinct CDR3 sequences, approximately 14% of which show up once; 5.3% is in the top ten. General observations from the study: Ophthalmopathy prediction by the model preceded onset by a median about 6.3 months.

In patients aged 18 to 65, hyperthyroidism was newly diagnosed, with duration under 2 months. Isolation of PBMCs was performed on 9.5 to 10 ml fresh peripheral blood. Germline CDR1 reads SQVTM; CDR2 reads ANQGSEA. Germline trimming cut 0 bases from V and 7 bases from J; bases unmatched to any gene: 4. This CDR3 spans 13 amino acids. The TCR was taken from a woman aged 18-29 years with Graves' hyperthyroidism. Sequencing was carried out using blood. This sequence joins TRBV29-1 and TRBJ2-7; 9 nucleotides match TRBD1. This CDR3 reads CSVEEQGASEQYF. CDR3 DNA: TGCAGCGTTGAAGAACAGGGGGCGAGTGAGCAGTACTTC.